Listed below are T cell receptor beta chains from one sample, sequenced in a study of blood T cell repertoires in COVID-19. Repertoires were generated with immunoSEQ multiplex PCR, while TCRdb's copy carries only in-frame clones and drops some. The sample consists of 100,000 to 150,000 clones, approximately 79% of them appearing once. Sequences were obtained from PBMCs or T cells enriched from blood (not recorded which). The receptors derive from a man aged 35-49 years with acute COVID-19. Each CDR3 is given with its conserved first and last residue.

v_gene	j_gene	CDR3aa
TRBV5-6	TRBJ2-7	CASSGATYSYEQYF
TRBV2	TRBJ1-2	CASSARQTDGYTF
TRBV5-4	TRBJ2-1	CASSLEGGLDEQFF
TRBV29-1	TRBJ1-1	CSVIRDSNTEAFF
TRBV19	TRBJ1-4	CASSSRTGSNEKLFF
TRBV29-1	TRBJ2-5	CSVEGQQETQYF
TRBV3-1/TRBV3-2	TRBJ1-2	CASSTDRDHGYTF
TRBV28	TRBJ2-1	CASRPGLAGGGYEQFF
TRBV10-2	TRBJ2-3	CASSASGMTDTQYF
TRBV2	TRBJ2-3	CASSEGLAGGTQYF
TRBV27	TRBJ2-1	CASSLIEGTDNEQFF
TRBV2	TRBJ2-5	CASSEPETQYF
TRBV18	TRBJ1-1	CASSPQGAGDTEAFF
TRBV28	TRBJ1-1	CASSSSIMSEAFF
TRBV6-1	TRBJ2-3	CASSELASGDTQYF
TRBV7-2	TRBJ2-1	CASSFGTGSTSEQFF
TRBV2	TRBJ2-1	CASSQNEQFF
TRBV2	TRBJ1-2	CASSERDSANYGYTF
TRBV19	TRBJ1-6	CASSDRTNSPLHF
TRBV7-3	TRBJ1-2	CASSLDTNYGYTF
TRBV7-2	TRBJ2-5	CASSLGPQTGTQYF
TRBV28	TRBJ2-7	CASSLGTPQYEQYF
TRBV30	TRBJ2-5	CAWSVLVGETQYF
TRBV5-6	TRBJ1-5	CASSQDRNQPQHF
TRBV6-5	TRBJ2-7	CASSYSIGGNYEQYF
TRBV2	TRBJ1-3	CASRKEVSGNTIYF
TRBV19	TRBJ2-1	CASSIGLAGVGNEQFF